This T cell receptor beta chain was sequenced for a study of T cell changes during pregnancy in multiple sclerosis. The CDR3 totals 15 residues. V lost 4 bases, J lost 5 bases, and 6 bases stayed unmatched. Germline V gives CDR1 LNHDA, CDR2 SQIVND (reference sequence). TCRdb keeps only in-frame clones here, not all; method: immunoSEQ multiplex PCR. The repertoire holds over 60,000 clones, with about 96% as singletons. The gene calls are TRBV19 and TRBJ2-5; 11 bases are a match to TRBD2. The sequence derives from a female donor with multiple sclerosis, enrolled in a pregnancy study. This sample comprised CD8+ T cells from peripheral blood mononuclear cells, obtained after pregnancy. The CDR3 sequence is CASSTTSGIGETQYF. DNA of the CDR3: TGTGCCAGTAGTACGACTAGCGGGATAGGGGAGACCCAGTACTTC.